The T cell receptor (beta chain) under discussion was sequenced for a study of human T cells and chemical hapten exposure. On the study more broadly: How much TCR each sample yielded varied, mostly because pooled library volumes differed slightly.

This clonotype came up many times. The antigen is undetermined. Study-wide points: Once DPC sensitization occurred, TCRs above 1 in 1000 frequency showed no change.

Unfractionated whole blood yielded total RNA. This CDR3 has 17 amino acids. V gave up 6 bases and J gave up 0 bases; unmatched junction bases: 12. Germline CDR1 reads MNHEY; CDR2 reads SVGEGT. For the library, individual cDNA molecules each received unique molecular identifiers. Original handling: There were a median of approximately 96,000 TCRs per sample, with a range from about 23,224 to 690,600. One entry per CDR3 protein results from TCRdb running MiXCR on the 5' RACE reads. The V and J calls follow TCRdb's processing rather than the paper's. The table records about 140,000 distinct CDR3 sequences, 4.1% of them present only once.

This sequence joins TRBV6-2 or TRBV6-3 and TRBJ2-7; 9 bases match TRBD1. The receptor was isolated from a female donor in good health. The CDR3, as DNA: TGTGCCAGCAGCCCTCCCCTCGGACAGGGGAGCTCCTACGAGCAGTACTTC. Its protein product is CASSPPLGQGSSYEQYF.